This T cell receptor beta chain was recorded in a study of blood T cell repertoires in COVID-19. Overall study context: There were acute and convalescent COVID-19 samples, and they came from the United States, Italy and Spain. T cells, B-cell-depleted T cells, or PBMCs provided the cDNA or gDNA that served as material.

V was pared by 4 bases and J by 7 bases, with 7 bases of the junction left unmatched. Germline V lookup: CDR1 SGHDT, CDR2 YYEEEE. The CDR3 runs to 13 residues. The authors' processing: Counts of nucleated cells, estimated from reference gene primer amplification, were obtained. TCRdb's copy holds only in-frame clones and misses some; the assay was immunoSEQ multiplex PCR. That table supplies the V and J calls and clone size; D and trimming were determined from the DNA. The repertoire holds approximately 150,000 clones, with about 90% as singletons. This clone was seen just once. The clonotype was recovered from an elderly man with acute or convalescent COVID-19. The sample taken for sequencing was peripheral blood. The chain recombines TRBV5-6 with TRBJ1-1; TRBD1 matches 7 bases. Here the CDR3 reads CASSDPGQSEAFF. The CDR3 DNA reads as TGTGCCAGCAGCGACCCGGGACAGAGTGAAGCTTTCTTT.